Included here is one T cell receptor beta chain sequence, with context. Its target is not known. V trimming: 4 bases; J trimming: 2 bases; junction bases outside the gene matches: 2. Germline V gives CDR1 SGHNT, CDR2 YENEEA. This CDR3 is 15 amino acids long. This entry belongs to a study of cytomegalovirus exposure and HLA in healthy donors. Regarding the study as a whole: In a later analysis, a missense DCLRE1C variant was linked to TCR beta V- and J-gene trimming. What TCR beta sequences reportedly achieved was accurate prediction of HLA-A and HLA-B alleles in most subjects.

The PCR contained 60 Vbeta and 13 Jbeta primers. In the study's own analysis: Later reanalysis found 80 million or so unique TCR beta chains, around 11 million of them shared. The assay was immunoSEQ multiplex PCR, and TCRdb's table has in-frame clones only and misses some. V, J and clone size derive from that table, while D and trimming were established from the DNA sequence. The sample lists under 200,000 clones, around 77% occurring once. Input material: PBMCs. The chain joins TRBV11-3 to TRBJ1-3; TRBD1 matches at 10 bases. The receptor comes from a young woman in good health and CMV-seronegative. In DNA form, the CDR3 reads TGTGCCAGCAGCTCGGGACAGGGGACTGGAAACACCATATATTTT. Its translation is CASSSGQGTGNTIYF.